This entry lists 30 T cell receptor beta chains sequenced from one sample in a study of blood T cell repertoires in COVID-19. Measured with immunoSEQ multiplex PCR; TCRdb has only the in-frame clones, and not every one. The repertoire holds around 300,000 clones, with approximately 88% as singletons. The sample was peripheral blood. These receptors all stem from a woman in her 50s with active or convalescent COVID-19.

The chain couples TRBV6-5 to TRBJ1-1, with TRBD1 matching over 9 bases. CDR3 length: 15 amino acids. Trimming at V came to 0 bases and at J to 4 bases, leaving 3 bases not matched to a gene. The V gene's germline CDR1 is MNHEY and CDR2 SVGAGI. CDR3 residues: CASSYSRDRATEAFF. The CDR3, as DNA: TGTGCCAGCAGTTACTCAAGGGACAGGGCCACTGAAGCTTTCTTT.

The chain has TRBV24-1 and TRBJ2-7; 8 bases are shared with TRBD1. The CDR3 is 14 amino acids. The J segment lost 4 bases and the V segment lost 4 bases, leaving 5 bases of the junction unmatched. Germline assignment: CDR1 KGHDR and CDR2 SFDVKD. The CDR3 loop is CATSESGGRYEQYF. The CDR3 bases are TGTGCCACCAGTGAGTCAGGGGGCCGGTACGAGCAGTACTTC.

CDR3 sequence (DNA): TGCGCCAGCAGTGCCCCCCCGAACCGGGACAGCGATCAAAATGGAAATGGCTACACCTTC. This sequence encodes CASSAPPNRDSDQNGNGYTF. The V call is TRBV10-1, the J call TRBJ1-2, with 7 bases fitting TRBD1. Germline V CDR1 and CDR2: WNHNN, SYGVQD (reference sequence). With 4 bases clipped from V and 6 bases from J, the junction kept 26 bases outside the gene matches. CDR3 length: 20 residues.

The rearrangement joins TRBV28 to TRBJ1-1, with D tentatively TRBD1 (6 bases). The CDR3 length is 14 residues. The V end lost 8 bases, the J end lost 3 bases, and 16 bases lay between the germline ends. Germline V lookup: CDR1 MDHEN, CDR2 SYDVKM. DNA of the CDR3: TGTGCCAGCGAGACCGTCAGGGGTTACACTGAAGCTTTCTTT. This translates into CASETVRGYTEAFF.

V is TRBV11-2 and J is TRBJ1-6, with 9 positions matching TRBD1. Germline CDR1 reads SGHAT; CDR2 reads FQNNGV. The CDR3 length is 16 residues. After removal of 2 bases from V and 10 bases from J, the junction contained 9 bases not matched to a gene. The CDR3 loop is CASSLKSGTGRSPLHF. DNA for the CDR3: TGTGCCAGCAGCTTAAAAAGTGGGACAGGGAGATCACCCCTCCACTTT.

CDR3 DNA: TGTGCCAGCAGCGCCCAAACTAACACCGGGGAGCTGTTTTTT. Translated: CASSAQTNTGELFF. The chain links TRBV9 to TRBJ2-2; D unclear. The CDR3 extends over 14 amino acids. CDR1 and CDR2 from the germline V gene are SGDLS and YYNGEE. V lost 3 bases and J lost 2, with 8 bases in between. Based on the CDR3 plus reference TRBV9 and TRBJ2-2, the full variable domain is DSGVTQTPKHLITATGQRVTLRCSPRSGDLSVYWYQQSLDQGLQFLIQYYNGEERAKGNILERFSAQQFPDLHSELNLSSLELGDSALYFCASSAQTNTGELFFGEGSRLTVL.

The chain carries TRBV19 and TRBJ1-1; no reliable D call. The V gene lost 6 bases and the J gene lost 6 bases, with 17 bases spanning the gap. The CDR3 is 14 residues long. Germline assignment: CDR1 LNHDA and CDR2 SQIVND (reference sequence). The DNA for the CDR3 is TGTGCCAGTAGCGTGAGTCCCCAGGTCCCTGAAGCTTTCTTT. Amino acid sequence: CASSVSPQVPEAFF.

The CDR3 sequence: CASSYLEQGPRNGYTF. The CDR3 coding sequence is TGTGCCAGCAGTTACTTAGAACAGGGCCCTCGGAACGGCTACACCTTC. The chain is built from TRBV6-2 or TRBV6-3 and TRBJ1-2; D perhaps matches TRBD1 (6 bases). Germline-derived CDR1 and CDR2 are MNHEY and SVGEGT. CDR3 length: 16 residues. Trimming stripped 1 base from V and 8 bases from J, with 20 bases between.

The chain recombines TRBV30 with TRBJ1-3, with D uncertain. The CDR3 runs 11 residues. CDR1 and CDR2 (germline): GTSNPN, SVGIG (reference sequence). The CDR3 DNA sequence: TGTGCGACTTACTCTGGAAACACCATATATTTT. Translating gives CATYSGNTIYF.

V and J are TRBV9 and TRBJ2-5; 7 bases align to TRBD2. The CDR3 length is 14 residues. CDR1 is SGDLS, CDR2 YYNGEE, per germline. The J segment lost 5 bases and the V segment lost 4 bases, leaving 8 bases of the junction unmatched. CDR3 in amino acids: CASSPQTSRETQYF. The CDR3 nucleotides read TGTGCCAGCAGCCCCCAGACTAGCCGCGAGACCCAGTACTTC.

The rearrangement uses TRBV9 and TRBJ2-6; 7 nucleotides align to TRBD2. The germline V gene encodes CDR1 SGDLS and CDR2 YYNGEE. The CDR3 is 18 amino acids. The trim removed 1 base at V and 1 base at J, leaving 8 bases unmatched. CDR3 in amino acids: CASSVPRSGVSGANVLTF. In nucleotides, the CDR3 is TGTGCCAGCAGCGTACCCAGGAGCGGGGTTTCTGGGGCCAACGTCCTGACTTTC.

The J gene is TRBJ2-1, the V gene TRBV4-1; TRBD2 is a possible D gene (6 bases). CDR1 and CDR2 (germline): MGHRA, YSYEKL. Trimming shortened V by 1 base and J by 4 bases, and 26 bases separated the two germline ends. This CDR3 contains 20 residues. Written as DNA, the CDR3 is TGCGCCAGCAGCCAAGTTGGTCTGAGGCAGGGAGGCGTTGTGTACAATGAGCAGTTCTTC. Translation: CASSQVGLRQGGVVYNEQFF.

The chain is built from TRBV7-8 and TRBJ1-4; 8 positions agree with TRBD1. CDR3 length equals 14 residues. The germline V gene encodes CDR1 SGHVS and CDR2 FQNEAQ. Trimming removed 5 bases from V and 4 bases from J; junction bases left unmatched: 3. The CDR3 bases are TGTGCCAGCAGCCGGACAGGGCATAATGAAAAACTGTTTTTT. This sequence encodes CASSRTGHNEKLFF.

As DNA, the CDR3 is TGTGCCAGCAGTTCCCACATTGAAGCTTTCTTT. It specifies CASSSHIEAFF. The J gene is TRBJ1-1, the V gene TRBV28; no definite D call. The CDR3 contains 11 residues. V was clipped by 4 bases and J by 7 bases, with 7 bases between them. Germline loops: CDR1 MDHEN, CDR2 SYDVKM.

The CDR3 DNA sequence: TGTGCCAGCAGGTGGGGGGACAGGGCGGAAAAACTGTTTTTT. This encodes CASRWGDRAEKLFF. This chain uses TRBV28 with TRBJ1-4; the match to TRBD1 covers 9 bases. This CDR3 has 14 residues. The V and J ends lost 6 bases and 8 bases, in that order; junction bases with no gene match: 7. The V gene's germline CDR1 is MDHEN and CDR2 SYDVKM.

This rearrangement joins TRBV5-1 to TRBJ2-3; 10 positions agree with TRBD1. Germline lookup yields CDR1 SGHRS and CDR2 YFSETQ. J lost 6 bases, V lost 4 bases, and 5 bases had no gene match. This CDR3 has 14 amino acids. CDR3 protein: CASSSGTGDDTQYF. DNA for the CDR3: TGCGCCAGCAGCAGCGGGACAGGGGACGATACGCAGTATTTT.

V is TRBV5-8 and J is TRBJ1-5, with TRBD1 as a possible D gene (6 bases). V lost 2 bases, J lost 2 bases, and 8 bases lay in between. Germline V lookup: CDR1 SGHTS, CDR2 YDEGEE. The CDR3 is 14 amino acids. The CDR3 DNA is TGTGCCAGCAGCTTCAGGGGAGGCAATCAGCCCCAGCATTTT. It translates to CASSFRGGNQPQHF.

The chain couples TRBV2 to TRBJ2-7; D is perhaps TRBD2 (6 bases). The CDR3 extends over 14 amino acids. V shed 3 bases and J shed 2 bases, with 11 bases lying between them. Germline V gives CDR1 SNHLY, CDR2 FYNNEI. The CDR3 bases are TGTGCCAGCAGTGAGACGGGAGTGGCCTACGAGCAGTACTTC. It encodes CASSETGVAYEQYF.

The rearrangement uses TRBV6-5 and TRBJ2-7, with 8 bases fitting TRBD1. Germline CDR1 and CDR2: MNHEY and SVGAGI. V lost 6 bases to trimming and J lost 0 bases; unmatched junction nucleotides: 4. This CDR3 contains 14 residues. CDR3: CASRLTGGSYEQYF. DNA of the CDR3: TGTGCCAGCAGATTAACAGGGGGCTCCTACGAGCAGTACTTC.

This chain uses TRBV18 with TRBJ1-6, with 10 bases lining up with TRBD1. V gave up 3 bases and J gave up 8 bases; unmatched junction bases: 7. Germline V gene sequence: CDR1 KGHSH, CDR2 LQKENI. This CDR3 has 16 residues. The CDR3 DNA is TGTGCCAGCTCACCGCTGACAGGGGGCTTTGATTCACCCCTCCACTTT. Residues: CASSPLTGGFDSPLHF.

The chain joins TRBV15 to TRBJ1-1; the match to TRBD1 covers 10 bases. The CDR3 runs to 15 residues. Per the germline V gene, CDR1 is LNHNV and CDR2 is YYDKDF (reference sequence). Germline trimming cut 1 base from V and 5 bases from J; bases unmatched to any gene: 4. DNA for the CDR3: TGTGCCACCAGCAGAGCGTCGGGACAGGGGACTGAAGCTTTCTTT. Its translation is CATSRASGQGTEAFF.

The chain links TRBV3-1 (or the pseudogene TRBV3-2) to TRBJ2-7; 7 nucleotides agree with TRBD2. The J segment lost 0 bases and the V segment lost 0 bases, leaving 2 bases of the junction unmatched. CDR1 and CDR2 from the germline V gene are LGHDT and YNNKEL (reference sequence). The CDR3 sequence is 15 residues long. The CDR3 is CASSQDRDYSYEQYF. The CDR3 DNA follows: TGTGCCAGCAGCCAAGATCGGGACTACTCCTACGAGCAGTACTTC.

The chain combines TRBV10-3 with TRBJ1-1; TRBD1 aligns across 10 bases. Germline V gene sequence: CDR1 ENHRY, CDR2 SYGVKD. This CDR3 is built from 16 residues. Trimming cost V 6 bases and J 5 bases; bases outside gene matches: 12. CDR3 sequence reads: CAIRDRGVEPPTEAFF. CDR3 sequence (DNA): TGTGCCATCAGGGACAGGGGGGTAGAGCCTCCTACTGAAGCTTTCTTT.

This chain links TRBV13 with TRBJ2-3; 8 nucleotides align to TRBD1. CDR3 size: 14 residues. Germline trimming cut 5 bases from V and 5 bases from J; bases unmatched to any gene: 6. The germline V gene has CDR1 PRHDT and CDR2 FYEKMQ (reference sequence). The CDR3 DNA is TGTGCCAGCAGCAAATTGGACAGGGAAGATACGCAGTATTTT. It is translated as CASSKLDREDTQYF.

The rearrangement joins TRBV6-6 to TRBJ2-7; a possible D gene is TRBD2 (6 bases). V lost 6 bases to trimming and J lost 1 base, with 13 bases between them. Germline V lookup: CDR1 MNHNY, CDR2 SVGAGI (reference sequence). CDR3 length: 14 residues. The CDR3 coding sequence is TGTGCCAGCAGACTACCGGGACTTTCCTACGAGCAGTACTTC. Amino acids: CASRLPGLSYEQYF.

The chain uses TRBV4-1 and TRBJ2-3; 15 positions agree with TRBD2. CDR3 length: 17 residues. Germline V CDR1 and CDR2: MGHRA, YSYEKL. V gave up 4 bases and J gave up 0 bases; unmatched junction bases: 2. CDR3 nucleotides: TGCGCCAGCAGCCCGGGACTAGCGGGAGGAAGCACAGATACGCAGTATTTT. Protein: CASSPGLAGGSTDTQYF.

This chain connects TRBV23-1 to TRBJ1-6, with D unresolved. TRBV23-1 belongs to the ORF category, with a function that is uncertain. Trimming left V 1 base short and J 1 base short, with 8 bases between. The CDR3 covers 16 residues. The CDR3 sequence is CASSQLAGSYNSPLHF. DNA of the CDR3: TGCGCCAGCAGTCAATTAGCTGGGTCCTATAATTCACCCCTCCACTTT.

This chain uses TRBV5-1 with TRBJ2-3; TRBD1 matches at 7 bases. This CDR3 has 15 residues. With 6 bases clipped from V and 3 bases from J, the junction kept 10 bases outside the gene matches. The germline V gene encodes CDR1 SGHRS and CDR2 YFSETQ. The CDR3 protein is CASNFLGQNTDTQYF. The CDR3 DNA reads TGCGCCAGCAACTTTTTGGGACAGAATACAGATACGCAGTATTTT.

This rearrangement joins TRBV29-1 to TRBJ1-2; no reliable D call. The germline CDR1 and CDR2 sequences are SQVTM and ANQGSEA. Trimming cost V 4 bases and J 8 bases, with 23 bases left between them. The CDR3 has 15 residues. The CDR3 reads CSVAPHLRVGEGYTF. CDR3 nucleotides: TGCAGCGTTGCCCCTCATCTTCGGGTAGGTGAGGGCTACACCTTC. Looking up the rest from reference TRBV29-1 and TRBJ1-2 gives the full variable domain: SAVISQKPSRDICQRGTSLTIQCQVDSQVTMMFWYRQQPGQSLTLIATANQGSEATYESGFVIDKFPISRPNLTFSTLTVSNMSPEDSSIYLCSVAPHLRVGEGYTFGSGTRLTVV.

V usage is TRBV7-2 and J usage is TRBJ2-3; D may be TRBD2 (6 bases). The CDR3 has 17 amino acids. Germline V CDR1 and CDR2: SGHTA, FQGNSA. With 2 bases removed from V and 4 bases from J, the gap between germline ends came to 19 bases. The CDR3 spells CASSLFGPVVAADTQYF. The DNA of the CDR3 is TGTGCCAGCAGCTTATTTGGACCGGTGGTAGCGGCAGATACGCAGTATTTT.